Listed here are 10 T cell receptor beta chains from one sample, sequenced in a study of blood T cell repertoires in COVID-19. Profiling relied on immunoSEQ multiplex PCR, and the TCRdb table lists in-frame clones only, not all of them. Among roughly 180,000 clones, roughly 80% were seen once, and the ten largest hold around 15%. Sequenced: peripheral blood. Receptor source: a man aged 60-69 years with active or convalescent COVID-19.

This sequence joins TRBV7-8 and TRBJ2-2; no clear D gene. The CDR3 spans 15 residues. With 1 base removed from V and 6 bases from J, the gap between germline ends came to 12 bases. The germline CDR1 and CDR2 sequences are SGHVS and FQNEAQ. Here the CDR3 reads CASSLDLIGPGELFF. The CDR3 DNA sequence: TGTGCCAGCAGCTTAGATCTTATTGGGCCCGGGGAGCTGTTTTTT.

The chain has TRBV24-1 and TRBJ2-1, with 7 bases lining up with TRBD1. This CDR3 spans 17 amino acids. The V gene's germline CDR1 is KGHDR and CDR2 SFDVKD. Losses at the gene ends were 5 bases for V and 5 bases for J; bases not matched to a gene: 14. CDR3 bases: TGTGCCACCAGTGCCCATCCAGGGGACAGACTAAACAATGAGCAGTTCTTC. It specifies CATSAHPGDRLNNEQFF.

The V gene is TRBV4-1, the J gene TRBJ2-3, with TRBD2 matching over 8 bases. The trim removed 3 bases at V and 1 base at J, leaving 6 bases unmatched. The CDR3 consists of 16 residues. CDR1 and CDR2 (germline): MGHRA, YSYEKL. CDR3 bases: TGCGCCAGCAGCCAGTTCCGAGCGGGGGGCACAGATACGCAGTATTTT. It encodes CASSQFRAGGTDTQYF.

This clone was picked up one time. The chain has TRBV11-3 and TRBJ1-1; D is possibly TRBD1 (6 bases). The CDR3 is 17 residues long. Germline V gene data show CDR1 as SGHNT and CDR2 as YENEEA. Between the trimmed V and J ends, which lost 4 bases and 0 bases, there was a span of 18 bases. Here the CDR3 reads CASSSMWGRPMNTEAFF. The CDR3 DNA follows: TGTGCCAGCAGCTCTATGTGGGGGCGACCGATGAACACTGAAGCTTTCTTT.

The rearrangement uses TRBV19 and TRBJ1-2, with D possibly being TRBD1 (6 bases). There are 15 residues in the CDR3. V was cut by 3 bases and J by 5 bases, with 16 bases left in between. Germline CDR1 reads LNHDA; CDR2 reads SQIVND (reference sequence). The DNA for the CDR3 is TGTGCCAGTAGTATTGGGACAACCCCAGGGTATGGCTACACCTTC. This sequence encodes CASSIGTTPGYGYTF.

The V call is TRBV4-1, the J call TRBJ2-5, with TRBD2 as a possible D gene (6 bases). There are 14 residues in the CDR3. Looked up from germline, CDR1 is MGHRA and CDR2 is YSYEKL. V gave up 2 bases and J gave up 5 bases, with 12 bases separating them. CDR3 protein: CASSQTSPSETQYF. The CDR3 nucleotides are TGCGCCAGCAGCCAAACTAGCCCCTCGGAGACCCAGTACTTC.

The rearrangement joins TRBV6-5 to TRBJ2-7; D remains ambiguous. Germline loops: CDR1 MNHEY, CDR2 SVGAGI. The CDR3 covers 12 residues. The V gene lost 8 bases and the J gene lost 0 bases, with 8 bases spanning the gap. This CDR3 reads CASATYSYEQYF. CDR3 DNA: TGTGCCAGCGCAACCTACTCCTACGAGCAGTACTTC.

This clone was recorded only once. The chain has TRBV28 and TRBJ1-4, with D perhaps TRBD1 (5 bases). The V end lost 3 bases, the J end lost 7 bases, and 9 bases lay between the germline ends. CDR1 and CDR2 (germline): MDHEN, SYDVKM. The CDR3 runs to 13 residues. CDR3 region: CASSFQGVEKLFF. The CDR3 nucleotides are TGTGCCAGCAGTTTTCAAGGGGTTGAAAAACTGTTTTTT. Based on the CDR3 plus reference TRBV28 and TRBJ1-4, the full variable domain is DVKVTQSSRYLVKRTGEKVFLECVQDMDHENMFWYRQDPGLGLRLIYFSYDVKMKEKGDIPEGYSVSREKKERFSLILESASTNQTSMYLCASSFQGVEKLFFGSGTQLSVL.

The chain combines TRBV6-5 with TRBJ2-7, with D perhaps TRBD2 (6 bases). The CDR3 is 14 amino acids. Germline V gives CDR1 MNHEY, CDR2 SVGAGI. V was cut by 2 bases and J by 2 bases, with 10 bases left in between. DNA for the CDR3: TGTGCCAGCAGTTACACGGGGGTAGCCTACGAGCAGTACTTC. It specifies CASSYTGVAYEQYF.

J is TRBJ2-7 and V is TRBV6-5; D might be TRBD1 (6 bases). The CDR3 consists of 15 residues. V was pared by 4 bases and J by 0 bases, with 13 bases between. In germline, CDR1 is MNHEY, CDR2 SVGAGI. The CDR3 region is CASSSLKGGSYEQYF. CDR3 nucleotides: TGTGCCAGCAGTTCCCTAAAAGGGGGCTCCTACGAGCAGTACTTC.